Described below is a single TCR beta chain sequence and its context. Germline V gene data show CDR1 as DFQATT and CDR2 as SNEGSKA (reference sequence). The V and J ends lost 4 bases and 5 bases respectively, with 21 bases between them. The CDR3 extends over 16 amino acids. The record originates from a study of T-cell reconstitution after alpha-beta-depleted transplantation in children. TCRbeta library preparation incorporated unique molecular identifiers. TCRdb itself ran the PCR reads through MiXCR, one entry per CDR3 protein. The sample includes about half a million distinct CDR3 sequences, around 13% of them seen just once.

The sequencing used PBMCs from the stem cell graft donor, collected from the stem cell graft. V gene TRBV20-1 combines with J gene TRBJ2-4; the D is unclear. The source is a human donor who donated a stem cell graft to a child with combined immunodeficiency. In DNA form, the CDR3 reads TGCAGTGCTACCCCCCAGGCCCAGGTCCCTGAAAACATTCAGTACTTC. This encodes CSATPQAQVPENIQYF.